These 5 T cell receptor beta chains were sequenced from one sample in a study of blood T cell repertoires in COVID-19 (dated by TCRdb to the early 2020s). Libraries were constructed by the immunoSEQ multiplex PCR assay. The source is immuneACCESS, and TCRdb retained only in-frame sequences with V and J called. Part of the clones is not carried over; for the studies checked, unresolved V genes explain less than half of this, and the remainder is unexplained. For this sample the table gives some 200,000 clones, of which 86% were detected only once. 0.65% to 0.95% of the sample is in the top ten clones. Sequencing was carried out using peripheral blood. These TCRs come from a woman in her 70s with acute or convalescent COVID-19.

The chain couples TRBV27 to TRBJ1-5, with 9 bases aligning to TRBD1. V shed 8 bases and J 1 base; nucleotides not matched to a gene: 9. The CDR3 runs to 16 residues. Per the germline V gene, CDR1 is MNHEY and CDR2 is SMNVEV (reference sequence). The CDR3 DNA is TGTGCCAGCCGGAACTTACAGGGGGCGAGCAATCAGCCCCAGCATTTT. It codes for CASRNLQGASNQPQHF.

Here the CDR3 DNA reads TGCGCCAGCAGCTTCGGGGGGCCCTACGAGCAGTACTTC. This sequence encodes CASSFGGPYEQYF. The chain carries TRBV5-1 and TRBJ2-7, with D perhaps TRBD2 (7 bases). V gave up 2 bases and J gave up 2 bases, with 8 bases separating them. Germline CDR1 SGHRS, CDR2 YFSETQ. The CDR3 runs to 13 residues.

The rearrangement joins TRBV2 to TRBJ1-4; 7 bases fit TRBD1. The CDR3 covers 14 residues. V gave up 7 bases and J gave up 8 bases; unmatched junction bases: 10. CDR1 SNHLY and CDR2 FYNNEI come from the germline V gene. CDR3: CASKMGTVGEKLFF. CDR3 in DNA: TGTGCCAGCAAAATGGGGACAGTCGGGGAAAAACTGTTTTTT. Filled out from reference TRBV2 and TRBJ1-4, the complete variable domain reads EPEVTQTPSHQVTQMGQEVILRCVPISNHLYFYWYRQILGQKVEFLVSFYNNEISEKSEIFDDQFSVERPDGSNFTLKIRSTKLEDSAMYFCASKMGTVGEKLFFGSGTQLSVL.

The V gene is TRBV11-2, the J gene TRBJ2-1; 9 bases line up with TRBD1. V lost 5 bases and J lost 4; bases outside the gene matches: 9. CDR1 is SGHAT and CDR2 is FQNNGV in the germline V gene. The CDR3 is made up of 16 amino acids. The CDR3 nucleotides are TGTGCCAGCAGCCATTTGCCGGGACAGGGATACAATGAGCAGTTCTTC. Amino acid sequence: CASSHLPGQGYNEQFF.

The rearrangement links TRBV3-1 (or the pseudogene TRBV3-2) to TRBJ2-1, with D maybe TRBD2 (5 bases). The CDR3 runs to 11 residues. The V and J ends lost 5 bases and 10 bases respectively, with 9 bases between them. CDR1 and CDR2 (germline): LGHDT, YNNKEL (reference sequence). CDR3 loop: CASSGEWEQFF. The CDR3 bases are TGTGCCAGCAGCGGGGAGTGGGAGCAGTTCTTC.